The 8 T cell receptor beta chains given below trace back to one sample, sequenced in a study of CD8+CD57+ T cells in acquired aplastic anemia. Flow cytometry had shown expanded CD8+CD57+ cells in the patients chosen for sequencing. The TCR beta profiling, which covered VDJ combination and CDR3 sequence, was carried out using genomic DNA as the template. TCRdb itself ran the reads through MiXCR, one entry per CDR3 protein. The sample holds approximately 470,000 distinct CDR3 sequences; under 40% are singletons and the top ten take less than 1%. Sequencing used sorted CD4+, CD8+, or CD8+CD57+ T cells (not recorded which) from PBMCs. The receptors derive from a human donor with aplastic anemia.

This chain uses TRBV11-2 with TRBJ2-5; D is undetermined. Germline values: CDR1 SGHAT, CDR2 FQNNGV. Trimming left V 3 bases short and J 0 bases short, with 11 bases between. This CDR3 has 15 residues. CDR3 in amino acids: CASSLDRAHQETQYF. The CDR3 DNA reads as TGTGCCAGCAGCTTGGATAGGGCGCACCAAGAGACCCAGTACTTC.

This clonotype appeared many times. The chain recombines TRBV7-2 with TRBJ2-7; a possible D gene is TRBD1 (5 bases). V was shortened by 3 bases and J by 6 bases, with 9 bases between the two germline ends. The CDR3 sequence is 12 residues long. The germline gives CDR1 SGHTA, CDR2 FQGNSA. CDR3 loop: CASSFSGIEQYF. DNA for the CDR3: TGTGCCAGCAGCTTTTCAGGGATCGAGCAGTACTTC. Using reference TRBV7-2 and TRBJ2-7 for the parts outside the CDR3, the full variable domain is GAGVSQSPSNKVTEKGKDVELRCDPISGHTALYWYRQSLGQGLEFLIYFQGNSAPDKSGLPSDRFSAERTGGSVSTLTIQRTQQEDSAVYLCASSFSGIEQYFGPGTRLTVT.

The V call is TRBV20-1, the J call TRBJ2-1; 7 bases line up with TRBD1. The germline V gene encodes CDR1 DFQATT and CDR2 SNEGSKA (reference sequence). Trimming removed 6 bases from V and 5 bases from J; junction bases left unmatched: 7. The CDR3 consists of 13 residues. The CDR3 here is CSAPGQENNEQFF. The CDR3 bases are TGCAGTGCCCCAGGACAGGAGAACAATGAGCAGTTCTTC.

This clonotype has ten or more counts. This chain uses TRBV20-1 with TRBJ2-3, with 7 bases matching TRBD2. The CDR3 is made up of 14 amino acids. Per the germline V gene, CDR1 is DFQATT and CDR2 is SNEGSKA (reference sequence). V gave up 3 bases and J gave up 0 bases; unmatched junction bases: 3. Written as DNA, the CDR3 is TGCAGTGCTAGGCCGGGAGGAAGCACAGATACGCAGTATTTT. It yields the protein CSARPGGSTDTQYF.

This clonotype has ten or more counts. The genes are TRBV14 and TRBJ1-1, with D hard to call. The CDR3 totals 13 residues. V lost 0 bases to trimming and J lost 3 bases, with 5 bases between them. Germline lookup yields CDR1 SGHDN and CDR2 FVKESK. The CDR3 coding sequence is TGTGCCAGCAGCCAAGATCTCGACACTGAAGCTTTCTTT. Its translation is CASSQDLDTEAFF.

Comments on this clonotype: At one end the junction does not follow the germline gene, possibly because of a read error. This chain uses TRBV24-1 with TRBJ1-5; no clear D gene. The CDR3 spans 14 residues. The germline gives CDR1 KGHDR, CDR2 SFDVKD. The CDR3 DNA is TGTGCCAGCAGTTTCGAGTGTAGCAATCAGCCCCAGCATTTT. Translation: CASSFECSNQPQHF.

This clonotype was seen repeatedly, ten times or more. The J gene is TRBJ2-2, the V gene TRBV7-9; D not certain. Trimming took 6 bases from V and 4 from J, leaving 12 bases between them. Germline lookup yields CDR1 SEHNR and CDR2 FQNEAQ (reference sequence). This CDR3 has 14 residues. The CDR3 sequence is CASSQPITTGELFF. The CDR3 nucleotides read TGTGCCAGCAGTCAACCCATTACCACCGGGGAGCTGTTTTTT. The full variable domain, rest sourced from reference TRBV7-9 and TRBJ2-2, is DTGVSQNPRHKITKRGQNVTFRCDPISEHNRLYWYRQTLGQGPEFLTYFQNEAQLEKSRLLSDRFSAERPKGSFSTLEIQRTEQGDSAMYLCASSQPITTGELFFGEGSRLTVL.

This clonotype was recorded a few times. This chain joins TRBV5-1 and TRBJ1-4; D is uncertain. The DNA end lines up better with TRBJ2-2; the J call may be wrong. From germline, CDR1 is SGHRS and CDR2 YFSETQ. The CDR3 has 14 residues. The CDR3 DNA is TGCGCCAGCAGCTTGATGGGGTCGGGCGGGGAGCTGTTTTTT. Its translation is CASSLMGSGGELFF.